Shown below are 18 T cell receptor beta chains from a single sample sequenced in a study of blood T cell repertoires in COVID-19. Clones were sequenced by immunoSEQ multiplex PCR, and TCRdb holds only the in-frame ones, with some missing. The table lists approximately 70,000 clones, just over 90% of them singletons, with under 6.5% in the top ten. Sequenced input: peripheral blood. These receptors all stem from a woman in her late teens or twenties with acute or convalescent COVID-19.

The chain recombines TRBV5-8 with TRBJ2-5, with 9 bases aligning to TRBD2. CDR3 size: 17 residues. V shed 7 bases and J 3 bases; nucleotides not matched to a gene: 16. Germline CDR1 and CDR2: SGHTS and YDEGEE. The CDR3 DNA reads TGTGCCAGCCGATGGGGGCTAGCGGGGACGGGGGAAGAGACCCAGTACTTC. Its translation: CASRWGLAGTGEETQYF.

This clone was counted a single time. The chain combines TRBV6-6 with TRBJ1-6; D ambiguous. The germline CDR1 and CDR2 sequences are MNHNY and SVGAGI (reference sequence). Trimming took 5 bases from V and 8 from J, leaving 7 bases between them. CDR3 length equals 12 residues. Written as DNA, the CDR3 is TGTGCCAGCAGTAATCAGTATTCACCCCTCCACTTT. Its translation is CASSNQYSPLHF.

The chain joins TRBV11-3 to TRBJ2-1; TRBD2 matches at 7 bases. The CDR3 contains 14 residues. Germline V gene lookup returns CDR1 SGHNT and CDR2 YENEEA. The V segment lost 8 bases and the J segment 2 bases; nucleotides outside the gene matches: 6. The CDR3 DNA is TGTGCCAGCTCAGGGAGCGGGGCCTACAATGAGCAGTTCTTC. This translates into CASSGSGAYNEQFF.

This clone was picked up a small number of times. The chain joins TRBV7-8 to TRBJ2-1, with 11 bases lining up with TRBD2. V dropped 3 bases and J dropped 6; count of bases not matched to a gene: 10. CDR1 and CDR2 (germline): SGHVS, FQNEAQ. The CDR3 length is 17 residues. For the CDR3, the DNA is TGTGCCAGCAGCTTGGGCCTTAGCGGGAGGGCCGGCAATGAGCAGTTCTTC. Encoded protein: CASSLGLSGRAGNEQFF.

The chain is built from TRBV9 and TRBJ1-2; 7 nucleotides match TRBD1. The germline V gene encodes CDR1 SGDLS and CDR2 YYNGEE. V lost 0 bases, J lost 5 bases, and 10 bases stayed unmatched. The CDR3 loop spans 16 amino acids. The CDR3 sequence: CASSVGTGGLGYGYTF. The CDR3 bases are TGTGCCAGCAGCGTAGGGACAGGCGGATTGGGATATGGCTACACCTTC. Variable domain in full (rest from reference TRBV9 and TRBJ1-2): DSGVTQTPKHLITATGQRVTLRCSPRSGDLSVYWYQQSLDQGLQFLIQYYNGEERAKGNILERFSAQQFPDLHSELNLSSLELGDSALYFCASSVGTGGLGYGYTFGSGTRLTVV.

This chain links TRBV3-1 (or the pseudogene TRBV3-2) with TRBJ1-2, with a tentative D call TRBD1 (6 bases). The CDR3 totals 12 residues. The V end was cut by 4 bases, the J end by 8 bases, with 11 bases between. Per germline, CDR1 LGHDT and CDR2 YNNKEL (reference sequence). The CDR3 bases are TGTGCCAGCAGCCTACAGGGTCGGGGCTACACCTTC. This sequence encodes CASSLQGRGYTF.

The chain has TRBV11-2 and TRBJ2-5, with 8 positions matching TRBD2. CDR1 is SGHAT, CDR2 FQNNGV, per germline. Trimming took 5 bases from V and 1 from J; bases not matched to a gene: 6. The CDR3 contains 15 residues. This CDR3 reads CASSAFRGGQETQYF. The CDR3 coding sequence is TGTGCCAGCAGCGCCTTCCGGGGGGGCCAAGAGACCCAGTACTTC.

This clone appeared a single time. This chain uses TRBV7-9 with TRBJ1-1; 7 bases map to TRBD1. This CDR3 contains 15 residues. J gave up 5 bases and V 4 bases, and 10 bases lay outside the gene matches. Germline CDR1 reads SEHNR; CDR2 reads FQNEAQ (reference sequence). CDR3 in DNA: TGTGCCAGCAGCTCCAAAAGGGGGCAGGGAACTGAAGCTTTCTTT. Its translation: CASSSKRGQGTEAFF.

The gene calls are TRBV9 and TRBJ2-3; 9 bases fit TRBD1. Trimming took 2 bases from V and 4 from J; bases not matched to a gene: 5. This CDR3 contains 15 residues. Germline V gene sequence: CDR1 SGDLS, CDR2 YYNGEE. CDR3 in DNA: TGTGCCAGCAGCGTGACAGGGGGAATAGCAGATACGCAGTATTTT. Its protein product is CASSVTGGIADTQYF.

This chain links TRBV5-1 with TRBJ2-7; 7 nucleotides line up with TRBD1. Per germline, CDR1 SGHRS and CDR2 YFSETQ. The CDR3 runs 15 residues. V lost 4 bases to trimming and J lost 5 bases; unmatched junction nucleotides: 12. The CDR3 bases are TGCGCCAGCAGCCCCGAGGGCAGGGGGATCGACGAGCAGTACTTC. Translation: CASSPEGRGIDEQYF.

This clone has a single count. This chain joins TRBV19 and TRBJ1-1, with 7 bases matching TRBD1. This CDR3 spans 13 amino acids. Germline V CDR1 and CDR2: LNHDA, SQIVND (reference sequence). V dropped 7 bases and J dropped 4; count of bases not matched to a gene: 6. The CDR3 bases are TGTGCCAGTACAGACAGGGAATTCACTGAAGCTTTCTTT. This codes for CASTDREFTEAFF.

The count of this clone is one. V is TRBV19 and J is TRBJ1-5, with TRBD1 matching over 8 bases. The CDR3 runs to 15 residues. The ends lost 5 bases at V and 4 bases at J; junction bases unmatched: 7. Germline assignment: CDR1 LNHDA and CDR2 SQIVND (reference sequence). The CDR3 spells CASSGRQGRNQPQHF. In DNA, the CDR3 is TGTGCCAGTAGTGGGCGACAGGGGCGGAATCAGCCCCAGCATTTT.

This rearrangement joins TRBV5-6 to TRBJ2-2; D is possibly TRBD2 (6 bases). V lost 6 bases, J lost 5 bases, and 11 bases lay in between. This CDR3 has 13 amino acids. Germline V gives CDR1 SGHDT, CDR2 YYEEEE. CDR3 bases: TGTGCCAGCAACAAGGGGAGGACCGGGGAGCTGTTTTTT. Its protein product is CASNKGRTGELFF. The full variable domain, completed using reference TRBV5-6 and TRBJ2-2, is DAGVTQSPTHLIKTRGQQVTLRCSPKSGHDTVSWYQQALGQGPQFIFQYYEEEERQRGNFPDRFSGHQFPNYSSELNVNALLLGDSALYLCASNKGRTGELFFGEGSRLTVL.

CDR3 residues: CASSLGRNTEAFF. The CDR3 nucleotides are TGTGCCAGCAGCTTAGGCAGGAACACTGAAGCTTTCTTT. The genes are TRBV7-2 and TRBJ1-1; D gene ambiguous. Deletions cut 1 base from V and 1 base from J, with 4 bases between. CDR1 and CDR2 (germline): SGHTA, FQGNSA. The CDR3 runs to 13 residues.

This chain connects TRBV19 to TRBJ1-1; D is unclear. V lost 5 bases to trimming and J lost 0 bases, with 10 bases between them. The CDR3 has 14 residues. The germline CDR1 and CDR2 sequences are LNHDA and SQIVND (reference sequence). Written as DNA, the CDR3 is TGTGCCAGTAGTCCATGGTCTATGAACACTGAAGCTTTCTTT. Amino acid sequence: CASSPWSMNTEAFF.

V usage is TRBV2 and J usage is TRBJ1-6; 7 bases line up with TRBD1. V dropped 7 bases and J dropped 15; count of bases not matched to a gene: 12. Germline V gene lookup returns CDR1 SNHLY and CDR2 FYNNEI. The CDR3 extends over 13 amino acids. CDR3 sequence reads: CASTWQGESGLHF. CDR3 coding DNA: TGTGCCAGCACTTGGCAGGGGGAGAGTGGCCTCCACTTT.

The chain is built from TRBV3-1 (or the pseudogene TRBV3-2) and TRBJ2-7; D possibly corresponds to TRBD1 (5 bases). V lost 2 bases to trimming and J lost 0 bases, with 11 bases between them. CDR1 LGHDT and CDR2 YNNKEL come from the germline V gene (reference sequence). This CDR3 spans 15 amino acids. The CDR3 region is CASSQRQGFSYEQYF. CDR3 nucleotides: TGTGCCAGCAGCCAACGGCAGGGTTTCTCCTACGAGCAGTACTTC.

The V and J genes are TRBV2 and TRBJ1-2, with TRBD1 identical over 9 bases. Trimming removed 7 bases from V and 8 bases from J; junction bases left unmatched: 8. In germline, CDR1 is SNHLY, CDR2 FYNNEI. The CDR3 is 13 amino acids. The CDR3 DNA sequence: TGTGCCAGCACTCTATCGGACAGGGGCGGCTACACCTTC. Amino acid sequence: CASTLSDRGGYTF. Supplemented by reference TRBV2 and TRBJ1-2, the full variable domain reads EPEVTQTPSHQVTQMGQEVILRCVPISNHLYFYWYRQILGQKVEFLVSFYNNEISEKSEIFDDQFSVERPDGSNFTLKIRSTKLEDSAMYFCASTLSDRGGYTFGSGTRLTVV.